Listed below are T cell receptor beta chains from one sample, sequenced in a study of T-cell reconstitution after alpha-beta-depleted transplantation in children. TCRdb recomputed calls from the PCR reads with MiXCR, one row per CDR3 protein. The sample lists some 600,000 distinct CDR3 sequences, 13% occurring once. Sequenced here: PBMCs, mostly from graft donor cells, sampled 360 days after TCRalphabeta/CD19-depleted stem cell transplant. The receptors come from a male patient between 5 and 17 years old who had a stem cell transplant for acute myeloid leukemia, so the T cells may come from the graft donor. Each CDR3 is given with its conserved first and last residue. The order of the fields is J gene, clone size, D gene, V gene, CDR3 DNA, CDR3 protein. D genes are given only for firm matches. Clone size is not always given. Where it is, it says once, few, many or a class for expanded clones.

TRBJ2-1 | . | TRBD2 | TRBV29-1 | TGCAGCGTTGAAGATCGAAGGCTAGCGGGAAACAATGAGCAGTTCTTC | CSVEDRRLAGNNEQFF
TRBJ2-1 | . | . | TRBV7-9 | TGTGCCAGCAGCTCAGGACTGCCTTCCTACAATGAGCAGTTCTTC | CASSSGLPSYNEQFF
TRBJ2-3 | . | TRBD2 | TRBV6-1 | TGTGCCAGCAGCCGACTAGCGGGAGTACCCACAGATACGCAGTATTTT | CASSRLAGVPTDTQYF
TRBJ2-2 | . | TRBD1 | TRBV11-2 | TGTGCCAGCAGCCCCCACAGGGGTGAGACCGGGGAGCTGTTTTTT | CASSPHRGETGELFF
TRBJ2-5 | . | TRBD2 | TRBV10-3 | TGTGCCATCAGTGTAGGGACGACTAGCGGGACAGAGACCCAGTACTTC | CAISVGTTSGTETQYF
TRBJ2-7 | many | TRBD2 | TRBV7-2 | TGTGCCAGCACCCTCCTCGGTGGGACTAGCGGGTTTCAGTACTTC | CASTLLGGTSGFQYF
TRBJ2-1 | few | . | TRBV6-5 | TGTGCCAGCAGTTACTCGGGCAGCGCCTATGAGCAGTTCTTC | CASSYSGSAYEQFF
TRBJ2-1 | . | TRBD2 | TRBV5-6 | TGTGCCAGCCATCCTAGCGGGAATGAGCAGTTCTTC | CASHPSGNEQFF
TRBJ2-2 | many | . | TRBV9 | TGTGCCAGCAGCGTAGCTGCGAACACCGGGGAGCTGTTTTTT | CASSVAANTGELFF
TRBJ2-1 | few | . | TRBV30 | TGTGCCTTAACCGGCTCCTCATACAATGAGCAGTTCTTC | CALTGSSYNEQFF
TRBJ1-3 | . | TRBD1 | TRBV5-1 | TGCGCCAGCAGCTCTCTTACAGGGGCGCCTGGAAACACCATATATTTT | CASSSLTGAPGNTIYF
TRBJ2-2 | few | . | TRBV10-3 | TGTGCCCTGCGTAGCACCGGGGAGCTGTTTTTT | CALRSTGELFF
TRBJ2-7 | . | . | TRBV7-2 | TGTGCCAGCAGCCGACGGGACACCACCTCCTACGAGCAGTACTTC | CASSRRDTTSYEQYF
TRBJ2-3 | few | TRBD2 | TRBV6-2/TRBV6-3 | TGTGCCAGCAGATCGGGAGGAGCCACAGATACGCAGTATTTT | CASRSGGATDTQYF
TRBJ2-1 | . | TRBD2 | TRBV5-1 | TGCGCCAGCCGTCCCGTGGGTAGCGGGACGTTTCCGTACAATGAGCAGTTCTTC | CASRPVGSGTFPYNEQFF
TRBJ1-1 | . | . | TRBV24-1 | TGTGCCACCCGACCGACAGGACTTTCGAACACTGAAGCTTTCTTT | CATRPTGLSNTEAFF
TRBJ2-5 | . | . | TRBV20-1 | TGCAGTGCTAAGGGGGTACAAGAGACCCAGTACTTC | CSAKGVQETQYF
TRBJ2-2 | few | TRBD2 | TRBV11-2 | TGTGCCAGCAGCTCCCACAGGGGACTAGCGGGAGGATGGACCGGGGAGCTGTTTTTT | CASSSHRGLAGGWTGELFF
TRBJ2-2 | few | . | TRBV7-7 | TGTGCTAGCAGCTCGAGGGGGGGTTACACCGGGGAGCTGTTTTTT | CASSSRGGYTGELFF
TRBJ2-1 | many | TRBD2 | TRBV20-1 | TGCAGTGCCGGGACTAGCGGGGACCAAGGGCAGTTCTTC | CSAGTSGDQGQFF
TRBJ2-1 | few | . | TRBV25-1 | TGTGCCAGCAGTGCACTAGCTGTCGTCAATGAGCAGTTCTTC | CASSALAVVNEQFF
TRBJ1-1 | few | . | TRBV6-5 | TGTGCCAGCAGTTACTCGACTCCCACTGAAGCTTTCTTT | CASSYSTPTEAFF
TRBJ2-5 | many | . | TRBV20-1 | TGCAGTGCTACGCGTACCGTGGGAGAGACCCAGTACTTC | CSATRTVGETQYF
TRBJ1-1 | few | . | TRBV10-3 | TGTGCCATCGGGGCAGCGAACACTGAAGCTTTCTTT | CAIGAANTEAFF
TRBJ1-5 | few | TRBD1 | TRBV7-3 | TGTGCCAGCAGCGGGACAGGGGGGAACAATCAGCCCCAGCATTTT | CASSGTGGNNQPQHF
TRBJ2-5 | . | TRBD1 | TRBV11-2 | TGTGCCAGCAGCTTAGGGGACAGGGTCATCGGAGAGACCCAGTACTTC | CASSLGDRVIGETQYF
TRBJ2-1 | few | . | TRBV24-1 | TGTGCCACCAGTGATCTGGACAAGTTAGGTAATGAGCAGTTCTTC | CATSDLDKLGNEQFF
TRBJ2-1 | few | TRBD2 | TRBV29-1 | TGCAGCGTCGCTGGGACTAGCGGCTACAATGAGCAGTTCTTC | CSVAGTSGYNEQFF
TRBJ1-5 | many | . | TRBV28 | TGTGCCAGCAGTATATACAGCTTCTATAGCAATCAGCCCCAGCATTTT | CASSIYSFYSNQPQHF
TRBJ2-3 | . | . | TRBV4-3 | TGCGCCAGCAGCCAAGGAAATAGCGGTTACACAGATACGCAGTATTTT | CASSQGNSGYTDTQYF
TRBJ2-3 | few | . | TRBV7-3 | TGTGCCAGCAGCCCAATCGACAGGGCGGGAGGATACACAGATACGCAGTATTTT | CASSPIDRAGGYTDTQYF
TRBJ1-3 | . | TRBD1 | TRBV14 | TGTGCCAGCAGCCCCGGGACAGGGAAAAACACCATATATTTT | CASSPGTGKNTIYF
TRBJ1-2 | . | TRBD1 | TRBV20-1 | TGCAGTGCACACCTCCGGGACAGGGATGGCTACACCTTC | CSAHLRDRDGYTF
TRBJ2-6 | many | TRBD2 | TRBV20-1 | TGCAGTGCTAGAGGGTCTAGCGGGCTAAGCTCTGGGGCCAACGTCCTGACTTTC | CSARGSSGLSSGANVLTF
TRBJ2-1 | . | . | TRBV3-1 | TGTGCCAGCAGCCAGGGCCTGCATGGGGGCCTCCGTGAGCAGTTCTTC | CASSQGLHGGLREQFF
TRBJ1-3 | few | . | TRBV6-1 | TGTGCCAGCACCCCCACGAGGGCGAGCTCTGGAAACACCATATATTTT | CASTPTRASSGNTIYF
TRBJ2-2 | . | . | TRBV11-2 | TGTGCCAGCAGCCCCTCGAGGCAGGGAACCGGGGAGCTGTTTTTT | CASSPSRQGTGELFF
TRBJ2-3 | few | TRBD2 | TRBV20-1 | TGCAGTGCAAGGCCTCCGGGACTAGCGTTCACAGATACGCAGTATTTT | CSARPPGLAFTDTQYF
TRBJ2-7 | many | . | TRBV27 | TGTGCCAGCACCCTAAGGTGGGGGAGCTACGAGCAGTACTTC | CASTLRWGSYEQYF
TRBJ2-5 | many | TRBD1 | TRBV28 | TGTGCCAGCTCGTGGGACAGAGTACAAGAGACCCAGTACTTC | CASSWDRVQETQYF
TRBJ2-3 | . | . | TRBV27 | TGTGCCAGCAGTTTTAATTTGGCGTCCGATACGCAGTATTTT | CASSFNLASDTQYF
TRBJ2-7 | . | TRBD2 | TRBV6-2/TRBV6-3 | TGTGCCAGCAGTTACTCGGGCCTAGCGGGAGGGCCCAGGTCCTACGAGCAGTACTTC | CASSYSGLAGGPRSYEQYF